In its sample, the clone carrying this T cell receptor (beta chain) was seen many times. Its target is unknown. This specimen comes from a study of T cells in Graves' hyperthyroidism and ophthalmopathy. General study findings and limits: Blood also contained most expanded thyroid clonotypes above 0.001.

Template material for amplifying TCR beta CDR3 regions consisted of RNA transcripts. During a first-round RT-PCR of the TCR CDR3, the HTBI primer set was used. TCRdb reprocessed the multiplex PCR reads via MiXCR and lists one record per CDR3 protein. The sample carries approximately 720,000 distinct CDR3 sequences, around a sixth recorded once. Germline CDR1 reads SGHAT; CDR2 reads FQNNGV. The trim removed 5 bases at V and 5 bases at J, leaving 11 bases unmatched. This CDR3 region has 15 residues. Exclusion criteria comprised uncontrolled infection, other autoimmune disease, pregnancy or lactation. V gene TRBV11-2 combines with J gene TRBJ1-1; 7 positions match TRBD1. Sequencing was carried out using blood. The clonotype comes from a woman between 50 and 59 years old with Graves' hyperthyroidism that later progressed to Graves' ophthalmopathy. The DNA for the CDR3 is TGTGCCAGCAGCCGCCACAGGGGAGGAGAGACTGAAGCTTTCTTT. It specifies CASSRHRGGETEAFF.